The sequence of this T cell receptor (beta chain) was determined in a study of OX40 agonist ivuxolimab in advanced cancers. Overall study context: Dose-escalation patients' cancers were hepatocellular carcinoma, melanoma, renal cell or head and neck cancer. Among those enrolled, mean age was around 55 years (range about 23 to 90) and 82.7% were male.

The germline gives CDR1 SQVTM, CDR2 ANQGSEA. The CDR3 length is 14 residues. The junction had 5 bases not matched to a gene; V was cut back by 7 bases and J by 0 bases. Only in-frame clones appear in the TCRdb table, and some are missing; sequencing was by immunoSEQ multiplex PCR. The repertoire holds more than 65,000 clones, with approximately 79% as singletons. The specimen comprised CD4+ or CD8+ T cells sorted from blood, sampled in a trial of the OX40 agonist ivuxolimab. The chain combines TRBV29-1 with TRBJ1-3, with 8 bases identical to TRBD1. The clonotype originates from an adult with an advanced solid tumor such as melanoma, head and neck, liver or kidney cancer. The CDR3 DNA sequence: TGCAGCGCTAAAACAGGGGGCTCTGGAAACACCATATATTTT. Its protein product is CSAKTGGSGNTIYF.